A selection of T cell receptor beta chains follows, all from one sample in a study of shared clonotypes between healthy human individuals. Repertoires were generated with immunoSEQ multiplex PCR, while TCRdb's copy carries only in-frame clones and drops some. The sample shows about 2.4 million clones, more than 85% of them seen only once. The sample taken for sequencing was naive CD4+ T cells from PBMCs. Receptors were obtained from a man in his late teens or twenties in good health. Some clones in this sample may be carry-over from other donors' samples. Both conserved end residues are part of each CDR3. The D gene is left open where the match is weak. Not every row has a clone size; where given, it reads once, few, many or a size class.

abundance	v_gene	len	d_gene	j_gene	CDR3aa	CDR3nt
-	TRBV7-9	16	-	TRBJ1-5	CASSLARGTSNQPQHF	TGTGCCAGCAGCTTAGCGCGTGGAACTAGCAATCAGCCCCAGCATTTT
few	TRBV5-4	14	-	TRBJ1-2	CASSLDPRNYGYTF	TGTGCCAGCAGCTTGGATCCCCGAAACTATGGCTACACCTTC
-	TRBV13	12	TRBD1	TRBJ2-1	CASSPGTGATFF	TGTGCCAGCAGCCCCGGGACAGGGGCTACGTTCTTC
-	TRBV28	13	TRBD1	TRBJ1-1	CASRLDRYTEAFF	TGTGCCAGCAGGTTGGACAGGTACACTGAAGCTTTCTTT
-	TRBV19	13	-	TRBJ1-1	CASSLFMNTEAFF	TGTGCCAGTAGTCTTTTCATGAACACTGAAGCTTTCTTT
-	TRBV29-1	13	-	TRBJ1-1	CSVGTDMNTEAFF	TGCAGCGTTGGGACAGACATGAACACTGAAGCTTTCTTT
once	TRBV18	18	TRBD1	TRBJ1-4	CASSPPGQGGLNREKLFF	TGTGCCAGCTCACCTCCGGGACAGGGGGGCTTGAATCGTGAAAAACTGTTTTTT
-	TRBV7-2	15	-	TRBJ1-4	CASSPRAGFEEKLFF	TGTGCCAGCAGCCCGAGGGCGGGGTTCGAGGAAAAACTGTTTTTT
-	TRBV5-6	16	TRBD1	TRBJ2-7	CASSSAGTGGPYEQYF	TGTGCCAGCAGCTCGGCGGGGACAGGGGGCCCGTACGAGCAGTACTTC
-	TRBV9	14	-	TRBJ1-4	CASSSSPKTEKLFF	TGTGCCAGCAGCTCATCCCCAAAAACTGAAAAACTGTTTTTT
-	TRBV5-4	13	-	TRBJ2-5	CASSSGGGETQYF	TGTGCCAGCTCTTCGGGGGGCGGGGAGACCCAGTACTTC
-	TRBV9	13	-	TRBJ2-2	CASSTNPAGELFF	TGTGCCAGCAGCACCAACCCGGCCGGGGAGCTGTTTTTT
once	TRBV6-5	14	TRBD1	TRBJ1-4	CASSYLGQSKKLFF	TGTGCCAGCAGTTACCTGGGACAGAGTAAAAAACTGTTTTTT
-	TRBV6-1	15	TRBD1	TRBJ1-5	CASSVRQGRYQPQHF	TGTGCCAGCAGTGTACGACAGGGTCGGTATCAGCCCCAGCATTTT
-	TRBV28	13	TRBD1	TRBJ1-2	CASTKDRDYGYTF	TGTGCCAGTACAAAGGACAGGGACTATGGCTACACCTTC
-	TRBV28	16	-	TRBJ2-1	CASSSPSGSRYNEQFF	TGTGCCAGCAGTTCGCCCTCCGGGTCCCGCTACAATGAGCAGTTCTTC
-	TRBV27	15	-	TRBJ1-2	CASSPQDIHRYGYTF	TGTGCCAGCAGTCCGCAAGACATTCACAGATATGGCTACACCTTC
-	TRBV27	12	-	TRBJ1-6	CASSLYDSPLHF	TGTGCCAGCAGTTTATATGATTCACCCCTCCACTTT
-	TRBV21-1	18	-	TRBJ1-3	CASSIIQQGAHRENTIYF	TGTGCCAGCAGCATCATACAACAGGGGGCACATCGAGAAAACACCATATATTTT
-	TRBV5-1	15	-	TRBJ2-2	CASSLTQGNTGELFF	TGCGCCAGCAGCTTGACACAGGGAAACACCGGGGAGCTGTTTTTT
-	TRBV5-1	15	-	TRBJ2-2	CASSPSGLNTGELFF	TGCGCCAGCAGCCCAAGCGGCCTAAACACCGGGGAGCTGTTTTTT
-	TRBV28	17	-	TRBJ1-4	CASSLIGGGVRNEKLFF	TGTGCCAGCAGTTTAATCGGAGGGGGAGTTCGAAATGAAAAACTGTTTTTT
-	TRBV27	16	-	TRBJ1-1	CASSWDRRGENTEASF	TGTGCCAGCAGCTGGGATCGGCGAGGTGAGAACACTGAAGCTTCCTTT
-	TRBV28	16	-	TRBJ1-5	CASSLRGPQSNQPQHF	TGTGCCAGCAGTTTACGAGGTCCTCAAAGCAATCAGCCCCAGCATTTT
-	TRBV30	13	-	TRBJ1-2	CAWGRDRDYGYTF	TGTGCCTGGGGCCGGGACCGCGACTATGGCTACACCTTC
-	TRBV9	14	-	TRBJ2-5	CASSQTEIKETQYF	TGTGCCAGCAGCCAAACGGAAATTAAAGAGACCCAGTACTTC
-	TRBV5-1	15	TRBD1	TRBJ2-1	CASSLGQGARNEQFF	TGCGCCAGCAGCTTAGGACAGGGGGCGAGGAATGAGCAGTTCTTC
-	TRBV30	13	-	TRBJ1-4	CAWSVPGDEKLFF	TGTGCCTGGAGTGTACCAGGGGACGAAAAACTGTTTTTT
-	TRBV7-2	14	TRBD2	TRBJ2-3	CASSSGLAGDTQYF	TGTGCCAGCAGCTCGGGACTAGCAGGAGATACGCAGTATTTT
-	TRBV9	17	TRBD1	TRBJ2-1	CASSAFLTGDIYNEQFF	TGTGCCAGCAGCGCTTTCCTCACAGGGGATATCTACAATGAGCAGTTCTTC
-	TRBV2	13	-	TRBJ2-7	CASSDRPGYEQYF	TGTGCCAGCAGTGACAGACCGGGCTACGAGCAGTACTTC
-	TRBV14	15	TRBD2	TRBJ2-7	CASSPRLAGYYEQYF	TGTGCCAGCAGCCCGCGACTAGCGGGGTACTACGAGCAGTACTTC
-	TRBV27	14	-	TRBJ2-3	CASSQGLSTDTQYF	TGTGCCAGCAGTCAAGGCCTCTCCACAGATACGCAGTATTTT
-	TRBV18	17	-	TRBJ1-3	CASSRIGPQAQGNTIYF	TGTGCCAGCTCACGGATTGGGCCGCAGGCCCAAGGAAACACCATATATTTT
-	TRBV19	15	TRBD1	TRBJ1-2	CASSILEDRGYGYTF	TGTGCCAGTAGTATTTTGGAGGACAGGGGTTATGGCTACACCTTC
-	TRBV7-9	16	-	TRBJ2-2	CASSLSFGRITGELFF	TGTGCCAGCAGCTTATCCTTCGGAAGGATCACCGGGGAGCTGTTTTTT
-	TRBV2	14	TRBD1	TRBJ1-4	CASRADRGNEKLFF	TGTGCCAGCAGAGCCGACAGGGGTAATGAAAAACTGTTTTTT
once	TRBV7-9	15	TRBD2	TRBJ2-1	CASSLVLREGLEQFF	TGTGCCAGCAGCTTAGTATTGAGGGAGGGTTTAGAGCAGTTCTTC
-	TRBV18	14	-	TRBJ2-3	CASSPPSHTDTQYF	TGTGCCAGCTCACCACCTTCCCACACAGATACGCAGTATTTT